These T cell receptor beta chains were read from a single sample in a study of shared clonotypes between healthy human individuals. TCRdb's table, derived via immunoSEQ multiplex PCR, lists solely in-frame clones and lacks some. The data hold some 450,000 clones, with roughly four fifths observed a single time. Sequenced sample: PBMCs. Source of these receptors: a woman in her thirties or forties in good health. Some clones in this sample may be carry-over from other donors' samples. Each CDR3 is given with its conserved first and last residue. The D gene is left open where the match is weak. Rows may omit the clone size; those that give it use once, few, many or a size class.

TGTGCCAGCATCGATCCGATGAACACTGAAGCTTTCTTT	CASIDPMNTEAFF	-	-	TRBV25-1	TRBJ1-1	13
TGTGCCAGCAGCCCACGGGGACTCACAGATACGCAGTATTTT	CASSPRGLTDTQYF	-	-	TRBV7-2	TRBJ2-3	14
TGTGCCAGCAGCTTACTAGCGGGAGATTGGTACGAGCAGTACTTC	CASSLLAGDWYEQYF	-	TRBD2	TRBV5-5	TRBJ2-7	15
TGCGCCAGCAGCGCCGTAGCGGGTACCAGCACAGATACGCAGTATTTT	CASSAVAGTSTDTQYF	-	TRBD2	TRBV5-1	TRBJ2-3	16
TGTGCCGGTAGCGGGAGGAACGCTTACGAGCAGTACTTC	CAGSGRNAYEQYF	-	TRBD2	TRBV6-1	TRBJ2-7	13
TGTGCCAGCAGTTCGGCCCCGTCGGGGAGTGATGGCTACACCTTC	CASSSAPSGSDGYTF	many	-	TRBV6-6	TRBJ1-2	15
TGTGCCAGCAGTTCGGACAGGGAGCTCGAAAAACTGTTTTTT	CASSSDRELEKLFF	-	TRBD1	TRBV6-6	TRBJ1-4	14
TGTGCCAGCAGCTTGGGCAGGGGCTCTTCCTACGAGACCCAGTACTTC	CASSLGRGSSYETQYF	-	-	TRBV5-6	TRBJ2-5	16
TGCAGCGTTATCCACTCTGGGGCCAACGTCCTGACTTTC	CSVIHSGANVLTF	few	-	TRBV29-1	TRBJ2-6	13
TGTGCCAGCAGCTTGGCACCCCAAGAGACCCAGTACTTC	CASSLAPQETQYF	-	-	TRBV5-4	TRBJ2-5	13
TGTGCCAGCAGCTTGACAGTAGCGGGAGGACTCGAAAAAAACATTCAGTACTTC	CASSLTVAGGLEKNIQYF	many	TRBD2	TRBV5-6	TRBJ2-4	18
TGTGCCAGCAGTTTCGGGGCGGGCTATGGCTACACCTTC	CASSFGAGYGYTF	-	-	TRBV28	TRBJ1-2	13
TGCGCCAGCAGCTTGTCTAGCGGGAGGACCGGGGAGCTGTTTTTT	CASSLSSGRTGELFF	-	TRBD2	TRBV5-1	TRBJ2-2	15
TGTGCTAGTGTCTCAATCGTTAAGGGCGGCACTGAAGCTTTCTTT	CASVSIVKGGTEAFF	-	-	TRBV12-5	TRBJ1-1	15
TGTGCCATCATCGGGGGCTCAGCGTCCGGGGAGCTGTTTTTT	CAIIGGSASGELFF	-	-	TRBV10-3	TRBJ2-2	14
TGTGCCAGCAGTATAGGGAACACTGAAGCTTTCTTT	CASSIGNTEAFF	many	-	TRBV7-3	TRBJ1-1	12
TGTGCCAGCAGTTTATCAGGGGCGGCGGTACTTGACGAGCAGTACTTC	CASSLSGAAVLDEQYF	-	-	TRBV27	TRBJ2-7	16
TGTGCCAGCAGCTTAGATTACAGCTCCTACGAGCAGTACTTC	CASSLDYSSYEQYF	-	-	TRBV7-2	TRBJ2-7	14
TGTGCCTGGGGGGACTATTCCTACGAGCAGTACTTC	CAWGDYSYEQYF	-	TRBD2	TRBV30	TRBJ2-7	12
TGTGCCAGCAGCTTAGACAGGGGGTTGAACACTGAAGCTTTCTTT	CASSLDRGLNTEAFF	-	TRBD1	TRBV11-2	TRBJ1-1	15
TGTGCCAGGATAGCCACAGGGAGCTCCTACGAGCAGTACTTC	CARIATGSSYEQYF	-	-	TRBV7-9	TRBJ2-7	14
TGTGCCATCAAGGGGGCCCGCTCCTACGAGCAGTACTTC	CAIKGARSYEQYF	many	TRBD1	TRBV10-3	TRBJ2-7	13
TGTGCCAGCAGTTTATCGGGCGGGTCCACAGATACGCAGTATTTT	CASSLSGGSTDTQYF	few	-	TRBV27	TRBJ2-3	15
TGCGCCAGCGGGTCGGACAGGGGAGCTTTCTTT	CASGSDRGAFF	-	TRBD1	TRBV10-2	TRBJ1-1	11
TGCGCCAGCAGCTCCGTGGGACTTCCCAGCTCCTACGAGCAGTACTTC	CASSSVGLPSSYEQYF	many	-	TRBV10-2	TRBJ2-7	16